Described below is a single TCR beta chain sequence and its context. Its antigen is as yet unknown. These data come from a study of T cells expressing NK-cell markers. Findings and caveats of the study: The CD3+CD56-NKG2C+ fraction of several donors was likewise dominated by these clonotypes.

There are 13 residues in the CDR3. From germline, CDR1 is SQVTM and CDR2 ANQGSEA. After re-calling the 5' RACE reads, TCRdb lists one entry per CDR3 protein, DNA absent. This listing includes more than 120,000 distinct CDR3 sequences. This sequence joins TRBV29-1 and TRBJ2-1; TCRdb returns TRBD1, unconfirmable since there is no DNA. This TCR was recovered from a man between 18 and 35 years old in good health. The source material was blood T cells: a sorted CD56 or NKG2C T cell subset, CD4+ or CD8+ T cells, or bulk PBMC T cells (not recorded which). CDR3 in amino acids: CSVARTGNDEQFF.